One sample yielded the 16 T cell receptor beta chains listed below, sequenced in a study of blood T cells in healthy people across ages. The authors ran a second PCR of roughly 6 to 12 cycles using a sample-barcoded 5' primer and a J-beta primer mix. TCRdb reprocessed the 5' RACE reads with MiXCR, giving one entry per CDR3 protein. The table records hundreds of thousands of distinct CDR3 sequences, roughly 25% of them present only once. The same data also contributed to another study, on T cells of mothers and their children.

The sample taken for sequencing was blood. The receptor source for this set is a boy aged 5 to 17 in good health.

This chain links TRBV24-1 with TRBJ2-1; TRBD1 is a possible D gene (6 bases). Germline CDR1 and CDR2: KGHDR and SFDVKD. The CDR3 is made up of 16 amino acids. V shed 4 bases and J shed 0 bases, with 12 bases lying between them. In DNA form, the CDR3 reads TGTGCCACCAGTGAGTGGGACAAGAGCTCCTACAATGAGCAGTTCTTC. Translated: CATSEWDKSSYNEQFF.

The rearrangement joins TRBV19 to TRBJ2-2, with a tentative D call TRBD2 (5 bases). CDR1 LNHDA and CDR2 SQIVND come from the germline V gene (reference sequence). The CDR3 runs to 15 residues. Trimming pared 1 base from V and 5 bases from J, leaving 11 bases between. The CDR3 DNA follows: TGTGCCAGTAGTATAGGAGGGTATCGGACCGGGGAGCTGTTTTTT. Its translation: CASSIGGYRTGELFF. Drawing the rest from reference TRBV19 and TRBJ2-2, the complete variable domain is DGGITQSPKYLFRKEGQNVTLSCEQNLNHDAMYWYRQDPGQGLRLIYYSQIVNDFQKGDIAEGYSVSREKKESFPLTVTSAQKNPTAFYLCASSIGGYRTGELFFGEGSRLTVL.

This clonotype was seen only once. The V and J genes are TRBV7-8 and TRBJ2-3, with 10 bases aligning to TRBD2. CDR3 size: 19 residues. The V and J ends lost 1 base and 3 bases, in that order; junction bases with no gene match: 13. Germline V gene lookup returns CDR1 SGHVS and CDR2 FQNEAQ. CDR3 protein: CASSLDKRLAGGRTDTQYF. CDR3 DNA: TGTGCCAGCAGCTTAGATAAGCGACTAGCGGGTGGAAGGACAGATACGCAGTATTTT.

V and J are TRBV4-1 and TRBJ1-4; no firm D call. The germline gives CDR1 MGHRA, CDR2 YSYEKL. The CDR3 extends over 15 amino acids. V shed 0 bases and J shed 13 bases, with 18 bases lying between them. This CDR3 is CASSQDSVGSGRLFF. As DNA, the CDR3 is TGCGCCAGCAGCCAAGATAGCGTGGGGTCTGGTAGACTGTTTTTT.

J is TRBJ1-5 and V is TRBV9; weak D call: TRBD1 (6 bases). Trimming removed 4 bases from V and 0 bases from J, with 17 bases in between. Germline CDR1 and CDR2: SGDLS and YYNGEE. CDR3 size: 17 residues. CDR3 protein: CASSPFRTVHSNQPQHF. In DNA form, the CDR3 reads TGTGCCAGCAGCCCCTTTAGGACAGTGCATAGCAATCAGCCCCAGCATTTT.

This clonotype came up a few times. This sequence joins TRBV6-4 and TRBJ1-4; D unresolved. Trimming cost V 3 bases and J 5 bases, with 7 bases left between them. Germline CDR1 reads MRHNA; CDR2 reads SNTAGT. CDR3 length equals 13 residues. The CDR3 DNA follows: TGTGCCAGCAGTGAGACGGAAAATGAAAAACTGTTTTTT. It yields the protein CASSETENEKLFF.

There are a few counts of this clonotype. The rearrangement joins TRBV7-2 to TRBJ1-1; TRBD1 matches at 9 bases. There are 14 residues in the CDR3. Trimming cost V 5 bases and J 4 bases; bases outside gene matches: 5. CDR1 and CDR2 from the germline V gene are SGHTA and FQGNSA. CDR3 DNA: TGTGCCAGCAGCACAGGGGGCAGCATCACTGAAGCTTTCTTT. Translated: CASSTGGSITEAFF. The whole variable domain, remainder taken from reference TRBV7-2 and TRBJ1-1, is GAGVSQSPSNKVTEKGKDVELRCDPISGHTALYWYRQSLGQGLEFLIYFQGNSAPDKSGLPSDRFSAERTGGSVSTLTIQRTQQEDSAVYLCASSTGGSITEAFFGQGTRLTVV.

V gene TRBV15 combines with J gene TRBJ2-5; D is perhaps TRBD2 (5 bases). The DNA end lines up better with TRBJ2-7; the J call may be wrong. This CDR3 region has 16 residues. Looked up from germline, CDR1 is LNHNV and CDR2 is YYDKDF (reference sequence). CDR3 loop: CATSRVRVGNSYEQYF. The CDR3 nucleotides read TGTGCCACCAGCAGAGTGCGGGTCGGGAACTCCTACGAGCAGTACTTC.

The chain carries TRBV5-6 and TRBJ2-5, with D unresolved. Germline V gives CDR1 SGHDT, CDR2 YYEEEE. Trimming shortened V by 0 bases and J by 5 bases, and 11 bases separated the two germline ends. This CDR3 has 14 residues. The CDR3: CASSLVGRRETQYF. The CDR3, as DNA: TGTGCCAGCAGCTTGGTCGGTAGGCGGGAGACCCAGTACTTC.

In its sample, this clonotype was seen a few times. This chain joins TRBV5-1 and TRBJ2-1; 7 bases map to TRBD1. The V gene's germline CDR1 is SGHRS and CDR2 YFSETQ. The CDR3 consists of 15 residues. The V gene end was trimmed by 2 bases and the J gene end by 6 bases; junction bases not matched to a gene: 8. The CDR3 bases are TGCGCCAGCAGCTTTACAGGGGCCCCCGGCAATGAGCAGTTCTTC. Translation gives CASSFTGAPGNEQFF.

The J gene is TRBJ1-2, the V gene TRBV4-1; D gene unclear. The CDR3 is made up of 15 amino acids. CDR1 is MGHRA and CDR2 is YSYEKL in the germline V gene. V was cut by 1 base and J by 0 bases, with 9 bases left in between. The CDR3 region is CASSQGLPSNYGYTF. As DNA, the CDR3 is TGCGCCAGCAGCCAAGGACTTCCCTCTAACTATGGCTACACCTTC.

The chain recombines TRBV5-1 with TRBJ1-4; no definite D call. Trimming left V 1 base short and J 8 bases short, with 15 bases between. Germline CDR1 SGHRS, CDR2 YFSETQ. The CDR3 sequence is 15 residues long. The CDR3 spells CASSLTAPAPEKLFF. In DNA form, the CDR3 reads TGCGCCAGCAGCTTGACGGCGCCTGCCCCAGAAAAACTGTTTTTT.

This clonotype was found a few times. This chain uses TRBV11-2 with TRBJ1-5; no reliable D call. CDR3 length: 16 amino acids. Between the trimmed V and J ends, which lost 0 bases and 8 bases, there was a span of 17 bases. From germline, CDR1 is SGHAT and CDR2 FQNNGV. CDR3: CASSLDGRDGFKPQHF. The CDR3 DNA follows: TGTGCCAGCAGCTTAGATGGACGGGATGGATTTAAGCCCCAGCATTTT.

Written as DNA, the CDR3 is TGTGCCAGCAGCCGCTGGGATCCCCTCGGGGCGGGAACTGAAGCTTTCTTT. Translated: CASSRWDPLGAGTEAFF. The chain employs TRBV7-9 and TRBJ1-1; D is possibly TRBD1 (5 bases). V was shortened by 5 bases and J by 5 bases, with 24 bases between the two germline ends. The CDR3 extends over 17 amino acids. Germline loops: CDR1 SEHNR, CDR2 FQNEAQ (reference sequence).

The chain uses TRBV7-6 and TRBJ2-1; tentative D call: TRBD2 (6 bases). Germline V gene data show CDR1 as SGHVS and CDR2 as FNYEAQ. The CDR3 length is 14 residues. The V end lost 3 bases, the J end lost 9 bases, and 15 bases lay between the germline ends. The CDR3 protein is CASSFGGEISEQFF. As DNA, the CDR3 is TGTGCCAGCAGCTTCGGGGGAGAAATAAGTGAGCAGTTCTTC.

This clonotype was seen ten or more times. This sequence joins TRBV28 and TRBJ2-5; D might be TRBD1 (6 bases). Germline CDR1 is MDHEN and CDR2 is SYDVKM. This CDR3 is built from 13 residues. Trimming pared 2 bases from V and 5 bases from J, leaving 9 bases between. CDR3 sequence: CASSLAQGETQYF. CDR3 nucleotide sequence: TGTGCCAGCAGTTTAGCGCAGGGGGAGACCCAGTACTTC. Filled out from reference TRBV28 and TRBJ2-5, the complete variable domain reads DVKVTQSSRYLVKRTGEKVFLECVQDMDHENMFWYRQDPGLGLRLIYFSYDVKMKEKGDIPEGYSVSREKKERFSLILESASTNQTSMYLCASSLAQGETQYFGPGTRLLVL.